This entry lists 17 T cell receptor beta chains sequenced from one sample in a study of technical replicates of blood from several donors (dated by TCRdb to 2017 to 2019). The library was prepared using the immunoSEQ multiplex PCR assay. The source is immuneACCESS, and TCRdb retained only in-frame sequences with V and J called. Part of the clones is not carried over; for the studies checked, unresolved V genes explain less than half of this, and the remainder is unexplained. Recorded for this sample are some 87,000 clones; 95% to 97% of them occurred a single time. The ten top clones hold approximately 0.3% of the sample. The sample comprised T cells isolated from PBMCs. The receptors here all came from a human donor in good health.

The chain combines TRBV11-3 with TRBJ1-1; 7 bases are a match to TRBD1. This CDR3 spans 13 amino acids. Unmatched junction bases numbered 10, after V lost 5 bases and J lost 10 bases. Germline V CDR1 and CDR2: SGHNT, YENEEA. The CDR3 DNA sequence: TGTGCCAGCAGCCCCGGCCTCAGGGGGAGAGCTTTCTTT. Its protein product is CASSPGLRGRAFF.

The V gene is TRBV9, the J gene TRBJ1-2; no reliable D call. Trimming left V 0 bases short and J 2 bases short, with 8 bases between. There are 14 residues in the CDR3. Germline values: CDR1 SGDLS, CDR2 YYNGEE. The CDR3 spells CASSVGTENYGYTF. DNA for the CDR3: TGTGCCAGCAGCGTAGGGACTGAGAACTATGGCTACACCTTC.

The chain uses TRBV28 and TRBJ2-7; D possibly corresponds to TRBD2 (6 bases). Germline CDR1 and CDR2: MDHEN and SYDVKM. The CDR3 totals 15 residues. V gave up 6 bases and J gave up 2 bases, with 17 bases separating them. The chain's CDR3 is CASRPPGLSAYEQYF. In DNA, the CDR3 is TGTGCCAGCAGACCACCGGGACTTAGTGCCTACGAGCAGTACTTC.

The genes are TRBV27 and TRBJ2-2, with D perhaps TRBD1 (6 bases). CDR1 is MNHEY, CDR2 SMNVEV, per germline (reference sequence). The CDR3 is 15 residues long. The germline V and J ends were trimmed by 2 bases and 4 bases, with 11 bases remaining between them. As DNA, the CDR3 is TGTGCCAGCAGTTTACGACAGGCGATCACCGGGGAGCTGTTTTTT. It translates to CASSLRQAITGELFF.

The chain links TRBV7-2 to TRBJ2-7; D gene uncertain. CDR3 length equals 12 residues. Trimming stripped 4 bases from V and 3 bases from J, with 7 bases between. Germline-derived CDR1 and CDR2 are SGHTA and FQGNSA. The DNA of the CDR3 is TGTGCCAGCAGCTCCGACAACTACGAGCAGTACTTC. Protein sequence: CASSSDNYEQYF.

The chain is built from TRBV28 and TRBJ2-2, with TRBD1 matching 8 bases. V was pared by 2 bases and J by 3 bases, with 5 bases of the junction left unmatched. The CDR3 extends over 16 amino acids. In germline, CDR1 is MDHEN, CDR2 SYDVKM. In nucleotides, the CDR3 is TGTGCCAGCAGTTTACTGGACAGGGCGGACACCGGGGAGCTGTTTTTT. As protein: CASSLLDRADTGELFF.

The CDR3 spells CASSFGQVSSTDTQYF. In DNA form, the CDR3 reads TGTGCCAGCAGTTTCGGACAGGTTTCTAGCACAGATACGCAGTATTTT. This chain links TRBV27 with TRBJ2-3; the match to TRBD1 covers 7 bases. Per the germline V gene, CDR1 is MNHEY and CDR2 is SMNVEV (reference sequence). The V and J ends lost 3 bases and 0 bases, in that order; junction bases with no gene match: 6. The CDR3 consists of 16 residues.

The V call is TRBV13, the J call TRBJ2-7; 9 nucleotides agree with TRBD2. Per germline, CDR1 PRHDT and CDR2 FYEKMQ (reference sequence). This CDR3 is 17 amino acids long. V shed 4 bases and J 3 bases; nucleotides not matched to a gene: 13. The DNA of the CDR3 is TGTGCCAGCAGCTCCTACTTAGCGGGAGAGAGGTTCTACGAGCAGTACTTC. It is translated as CASSSYLAGERFYEQYF.

V and J are TRBV28 and TRBJ2-1; 10 nucleotides align to TRBD2. V gave up 3 bases and J gave up 10 bases; unmatched junction bases: 6. The CDR3 is made up of 14 amino acids. Germline V gives CDR1 MDHEN, CDR2 SYDVKM. This chain's CDR3 is CASSLLAGVGEQFF. The DNA of the CDR3 is TGTGCCAGCAGTTTGCTAGCGGGAGTAGGGGAGCAGTTCTTC.

The CDR3 DNA reads TGCAGCGTTGGGGGGACCAGGGGAAGCTCCTACGAGCAGTACTTC. Residues: CSVGGTRGSSYEQYF. This sequence joins TRBV29-1 and TRBJ2-7; the D gene is possibly TRBD1 (6 bases). The CDR3 spans 15 residues. V lost 4 bases to trimming and J lost 0 bases, with 16 bases between them. Germline V gives CDR1 SQVTM, CDR2 ANQGSEA.

The chain recombines TRBV2 with TRBJ1-3, with 10 positions matching TRBD1. Germline CDR1 reads SNHLY; CDR2 reads FYNNEI. V dropped 8 bases and J dropped 4; count of bases not matched to a gene: 11. The CDR3 loop spans 16 amino acids. In DNA, the CDR3 is TGTGCCAGCGACAGGGGGCTGGCGTCTGCCGGAAACACCATATATTTT. Translating gives CASDRGLASAGNTIYF.

The chain couples TRBV27 to TRBJ1-5; 7 bases agree with TRBD1. The V gene's germline CDR1 is MNHEY and CDR2 SMNVEV (reference sequence). The CDR3 length is 15 residues. Losses at the gene ends were 10 bases for V and 3 bases for J; bases not matched to a gene: 12. The CDR3 nucleotides are TGTGCCACCTCGCGAGGGGGCGTCTTCAATCAGCCCCAGCATTTT. Translated: CATSRGGVFNQPQHF.

The chain joins TRBV30 to TRBJ1-4, with D unresolved. V was cut by 0 bases and J by 6 bases, with 5 bases left in between. Germline CDR1 is GTSNPN and CDR2 is SVGIG (reference sequence). The CDR3 is made up of 12 amino acids. The CDR3 protein is CAWSVTDEKLFF. The CDR3 region has the DNA TGTGCCTGGAGTGTTACTGATGAAAAACTGTTTTTT. The full variable domain, completed using reference TRBV30 and TRBJ1-4, is SQTIHQWPATLVQPVGSPLSLECTVEGTSNPNLYWYRQAAGRGLQLLFYSVGIGQISSEVPQNLSASRPQDRQFILSSKKLLLSDSGFYLCAWSVTDEKLFFGSGTQLSVL.

V is TRBV10-3 and J is TRBJ2-5; D possibly corresponds to TRBD1 (7 bases). Germline lookup yields CDR1 ENHRY and CDR2 SYGVKD. Trimming left V 0 bases short and J 0 bases short, with 14 bases between. The CDR3 runs to 17 residues. This CDR3 is CAISESKGAGYQETQYF. In nucleotides, the CDR3 is TGTGCCATCAGTGAGTCGAAGGGGGCGGGGTACCAAGAGACCCAGTACTTC.

The chain employs TRBV29-1 and TRBJ2-1, with TRBD2 matching over 7 bases. Germline V gene data show CDR1 as SQVTM and CDR2 as ANQGSEA. The CDR3 consists of 13 residues. J lost 7 bases, V lost 4 bases, and 7 bases had no gene match. In DNA form, the CDR3 reads TGCAGCGTTGTCTGGACTAGTATAAATGAGCAGTTCTTC. Amino acids: CSVVWTSINEQFF.

This chain connects TRBV5-1 to TRBJ1-3; D gene ambiguous. Germline V gives CDR1 SGHRS, CDR2 YFSETQ. V gave up 4 bases and J gave up 0 bases, with 17 bases separating them. The CDR3 runs 17 residues. The CDR3 spells CASSPAPTDYSGNTIYF. For the CDR3, the DNA is TGCGCCAGCAGCCCGGCCCCGACGGACTACTCTGGAAACACCATATATTTT.

This rearrangement joins TRBV14 to TRBJ2-7; possibly TRBD2 for D (5 bases). Germline V gene lookup returns CDR1 SGHDN and CDR2 FVKESK. Trimming shortened V by 2 bases and J by 3 bases, and 11 bases separated the two germline ends. The CDR3 loop spans 14 amino acids. CDR3: CASSQMRARYEQYF. CDR3 DNA sequence: TGTGCCAGCAGCCAAATGAGGGCCCGCTACGAGCAGTACTTC.